This TCR beta chain originates from a study of T cell changes during pregnancy in multiple sclerosis. Clones were read by immunoSEQ multiplex PCR, and TCRdb kept only the in-frame ones, dropping some. The top ten clones hold around 0.4% of a sample with approximately 130,000 clones, less than 97% of them seen once. This clonotype was obtained from a female donor with multiple sclerosis, enrolled in a pregnancy study. The sample here was peripheral blood, taken after pregnancy.

The CDR3 spells CASSSQGRKTQYF. The CDR3, as DNA: TGTGCCAGCAGTTCCCAGGGGCGCAAGACCCAGTACTTC. The chain links TRBV28 to TRBJ2-5, with D perhaps matching TRBD1 (6 bases). The CDR3 is 13 residues long. Germline lookup yields CDR1 MDHEN and CDR2 SYDVKM. Trimming removed 4 bases at V and 6 bases at J, with 12 bases between. The complete variable domain, with remaining parts taken from reference TRBV28 and TRBJ2-5, reads DVKVTQSSRYLVKRTGEKVFLECVQDMDHENMFWYRQDPGLGLRLIYFSYDVKMKEKGDIPEGYSVSREKKERFSLILESASTNQTSMYLCASSSQGRKTQYFGPGTRLLVL.